One and the same sample provided the 21 T cell receptor beta chains below, sequenced in a study of blood T cell repertoires in COVID-19. The protocol was immunoSEQ multiplex PCR, while the TCRdb copy is restricted to in-frame clones and leaves out a portion. The sample includes fewer than 300,000 clones, 80% to 90% of them seen just once. Sequencing was performed on peripheral blood. The receptors shown here come from a woman aged 50 to 65 with acute or convalescent COVID-19.

The CDR3 DNA is TGTGCCAGCAGCTTAAGGGACAGCCTCTACGAGCAGTACTTC. Its protein product is CASSLRDSLYEQYF. The chain uses TRBV5-6 and TRBJ2-7; 7 bases fit TRBD1. CDR1 is SGHDT and CDR2 is YYEEEE in the germline V gene. The J segment lost 3 bases and the V segment lost 2 bases, leaving 5 bases of the junction unmatched. The CDR3 length is 14 residues.

The chain combines TRBV5-1 with TRBJ2-1, with 9 nucleotides matching TRBD1. The CDR3 contains 19 residues. V trimming: 0 bases; J trimming: 7 bases; junction bases outside the gene matches: 17. CDR1 and CDR2 from the germline V gene are SGHRS and YFSETQ. For the CDR3, the DNA is TGCGCCAGCAGCTTGGGGGGACAGGGCTTCACGTTCCGACCGAATGAGCAGTTCTTC. It encodes CASSLGGQGFTFRPNEQFF.

The chain has TRBV6-8 and TRBJ2-1, with TRBD2 as a possible D gene (6 bases). Germline lookup yields CDR1 MNHGY and CDR2 SAAAGT. The CDR3 covers 15 residues. Trimming cost V 7 bases and J 4 bases, with 17 bases left between them. In nucleotides, the CDR3 is TGTGCCAGCATCAGGTTCTCGGGAGCGTACAATGAGCAGTTCTTC. As protein: CASIRFSGAYNEQFF.

The V gene is TRBV6-5, the J gene TRBJ2-4; 10 bases match TRBD1. Trimming cost V 6 bases and J 7 bases; bases outside gene matches: 3. The CDR3 contains 13 residues. Germline V CDR1 and CDR2: MNHEY, SVGAGI. The CDR3 region has the DNA TGTGCCAGCAGGTCGGGACAGGGGAACATTCAGTACTTC. Protein: CASRSGQGNIQYF.

This clone is a singleton in its sample. The chain employs TRBV19 and TRBJ2-4; D is possibly TRBD2 (5 bases). V shed 11 bases and J shed 8 bases, with 19 bases lying between them. CDR3 length equals 13 residues. CDR1 and CDR2 (germline): LNHDA, SQIVND (reference sequence). The CDR3 sequence: CASRRLAYDIQYF. CDR3 nucleotides: TGTGCCTCGAGGCGGCTAGCTTATGACATTCAGTACTTC.

This chain links TRBV27 with TRBJ1-6; TRBD1 aligns across 9 bases. The J segment lost 8 bases and the V segment lost 7 bases, leaving 18 bases of the junction unmatched. This CDR3 has 18 amino acids. The germline CDR1 and CDR2 sequences are MNHEY and SMNVEV (reference sequence). The CDR3 DNA follows: TGTGCCAGCAAATTATTGGGGACAGGGACCTTGGGCGATTCACCCCTCCACTTT. It codes for CASKLLGTGTLGDSPLHF.

Written as DNA, the CDR3 is TGTGCCTGGAGTGAGGGACAGACTTACAATGAGCAGTTCTTC. Residues: CAWSEGQTYNEQFF. This chain uses TRBV30 with TRBJ2-1, with 7 bases that match TRBD1. The CDR3 runs to 14 residues. Trimming at V came to 1 base and at J to 4 bases, leaving 4 bases not matched to a gene. Per the germline V gene, CDR1 is GTSNPN and CDR2 is SVGIG (reference sequence).

The rearrangement joins TRBV28 to TRBJ2-1, with 7 bases lining up with TRBD2. The trim removed 3 bases at V and 1 base at J, leaving 6 bases unmatched. The CDR3 covers 16 residues. Germline V gene lookup returns CDR1 MDHEN and CDR2 SYDVKM. In nucleotides, the CDR3 is TGTGCCAGCAGTTTGGCGGGAGAGCCGTCCTACAATGAGCAGTTCTTC. Encoded protein: CASSLAGEPSYNEQFF.

This sequence joins TRBV7-9 and TRBJ2-2; D is unclear. Germline values: CDR1 SEHNR, CDR2 FQNEAQ (reference sequence). Deletions cut 1 base from V and 1 base from J, with 4 bases between. The CDR3 spans 14 residues. The CDR3 here is CASSLGLNTGELFF. Here the CDR3 DNA reads TGTGCCAGCAGCTTAGGACTGAACACCGGGGAGCTGTTTTTT.

The genes are TRBV28 and TRBJ1-2; D might be TRBD1 (6 bases). Looked up from germline, CDR1 is MDHEN and CDR2 is SYDVKM. Trimming shortened V by 7 bases and J by 2 bases, and 8 bases separated the two germline ends. The CDR3 is 12 amino acids. The CDR3 DNA reads as TGTGCCAGCAATCAGGGGAACTATGGCTACACCTTC. Translated: CASNQGNYGYTF.

V gene TRBV7-9 combines with J gene TRBJ2-2, with TRBD1 matching 10 bases. Unmatched junction bases numbered 7, after V lost 4 bases and J lost 5 bases. The CDR3 runs to 16 residues. Per the germline V gene, CDR1 is SEHNR and CDR2 is FQNEAQ (reference sequence). Written as DNA, the CDR3 is TGTGCCAGCAGCTCCTTCCGGGACAGGGGTACCGGGGAGCTGTTTTTT. Amino acid sequence: CASSSFRDRGTGELFF.

The gene calls are TRBV19 and TRBJ2-1, with TRBD2 matching 7 bases. This CDR3 is built from 14 residues. The germline gives CDR1 LNHDA, CDR2 SQIVND (reference sequence). V lost 6 bases and J lost 2; bases outside the gene matches: 4. The CDR3 sequence: CASSGGSAYNEQFF. In nucleotides, the CDR3 is TGTGCCAGTAGCGGCGGGAGTGCCTACAATGAGCAGTTCTTC. Full variable domain (remainder filled in from reference TRBV19 and TRBJ2-1): DGGITQSPKYLFRKEGQNVTLSCEQNLNHDAMYWYRQDPGQGLRLIYYSQIVNDFQKGDIAEGYSVSREKKESFPLTVTSAQKNPTAFYLCASSGGSAYNEQFFGPGTRLTVL.

The V gene is TRBV9, the J gene TRBJ2-5; 8 positions agree with TRBD2. Looked up from germline, CDR1 is SGDLS and CDR2 is YYNGEE. Trimming at V came to 0 bases and at J to 4 bases, leaving 8 bases not matched to a gene. The CDR3 loop spans 16 amino acids. CDR3 sequence: CASSVGSSGILETQYF. CDR3 nucleotide sequence: TGTGCCAGCAGCGTAGGAAGTAGCGGGATCTTAGAGACCCAGTACTTC. Using reference TRBV9 and TRBJ2-5 for the parts outside the CDR3, the full variable domain is DSGVTQTPKHLITATGQRVTLRCSPRSGDLSVYWYQQSLDQGLQFLIQYYNGEERAKGNILERFSAQQFPDLHSELNLSSLELGDSALYFCASSVGSSGILETQYFGPGTRLLVL.

The chain is built from TRBV4-1 and TRBJ1-4, with D unresolved. V was cut by 6 bases and J by 8 bases, with 10 bases left in between. This CDR3 region has 12 residues. CDR1 is MGHRA, CDR2 YSYEKL, per germline. The chain's CDR3 is CASRRRREKLFF. Written as DNA, the CDR3 is TGCGCCAGCAGGCGCCGGAGGGAAAAACTGTTTTTT.

The V gene is TRBV4-1, the J gene TRBJ1-4, with TRBD1 matching over 12 bases. CDR1 and CDR2 from the germline V gene are MGHRA and YSYEKL. The V segment lost 2 bases and the J segment 4 bases; nucleotides outside the gene matches: 5. The CDR3 sequence is 17 residues long. CDR3 region: CASSQRDRGPVNEKLFF. CDR3 coding DNA: TGCGCCAGCAGCCAACGGGACAGGGGGCCCGTTAATGAAAAACTGTTTTTT.

The chain carries TRBV21-1 and TRBJ1-6; TRBD1 was called by the table and not checked on the DNA. TRBV21-1 is labeled a pseudogene. The CDR3 extends over 15 amino acids. CDR3 protein: CASSNMTRYSSPLHF. DNA of the CDR3: TGTGCCAGCAGCAACATGACACGTTATAGTTCACCCCTCCACTTT.

The chain has TRBV10-1 and TRBJ1-3; TRBD1 aligns across 8 bases. This CDR3 is built from 15 residues. Germline lookup yields CDR1 WNHNN and CDR2 SYGVQD (reference sequence). The V and J ends lost 7 bases and 3 bases, in that order; junction bases with no gene match: 8. CDR3 residues: CASNPQGAVGNTIYF. DNA for the CDR3: TGCGCCAGCAACCCCCAGGGGGCGGTTGGAAACACCATATATTTT.

V and J are TRBV28 and TRBJ2-1; 8 nucleotides match TRBD1. Germline lookup yields CDR1 MDHEN and CDR2 SYDVKM. Trimming cost V 4 bases and J 0 bases; bases outside gene matches: 5. This CDR3 is 16 amino acids long. CDR3 loop: CASSWTGPSSYNEQFF. CDR3 sequence (DNA): TGTGCCAGCAGTTGGACAGGGCCAAGCTCCTACAATGAGCAGTTCTTC. Combining the CDR3 with reference TRBV28 and TRBJ2-1 gives the whole variable domain DVKVTQSSRYLVKRTGEKVFLECVQDMDHENMFWYRQDPGLGLRLIYFSYDVKMKEKGDIPEGYSVSREKKERFSLILESASTNQTSMYLCASSWTGPSSYNEQFFGPGTRLTVL.

With respect to this clone: Other DNA sequences from this sample encode an identical CDR3 as well. This chain links TRBV3-1 (or the pseudogene TRBV3-2) with TRBJ2-7, with 10 positions matching TRBD2. The CDR3 totals 15 residues. The J segment lost 0 bases and the V segment lost 1 base, leaving 0 bases of the junction unmatched. CDR1 LGHDT and CDR2 YNNKEL come from the germline V gene (reference sequence). For the CDR3, the DNA is TGTGCCAGCAGCCAAGGACTAGCGGGCTCCTACGAGCAGTACTTC. Translation: CASSQGLAGSYEQYF.

The chain links TRBV2 to TRBJ2-1; 12 nucleotides agree with TRBD2. Germline lookup yields CDR1 SNHLY and CDR2 FYNNEI. With 6 bases clipped from V and 6 bases from J, the junction kept 6 bases outside the gene matches. This CDR3 spans 15 amino acids. CDR3 nucleotides: TGTGCCAGCAGCCAGACTAGCGGGAGTATCAATGAGCAGTTCTTC. Encoded protein: CASSQTSGSINEQFF.

This chain connects TRBV30 to TRBJ1-4, with 7 bases that match TRBD1. The germline gives CDR1 GTSNPN, CDR2 SVGIG (reference sequence). This CDR3 has 18 amino acids. V lost 0 bases and J lost 5; bases outside the gene matches: 15. CDR3 sequence (DNA): TGTGCCTGGAGTGTGCGTGGGACAGCCGCCATTCGAAATGAAAAACTGTTTTTT. This codes for CAWSVRGTAAIRNEKLFF.